This TCR beta chain was sequenced during a study of CD8+ T cells in alopecia areata. RNA extraction and reverse transcription yielded cDNA as sequencing template. TCRdb's copy holds only in-frame clones and misses some; the assay was immunoSEQ multiplex PCR. Found here are 100,000 to 150,000 clones, approximately 60% of them singletons; the top ten hold around 6%. Treatment given: oral pan-JAK inhibitor, 5-10 mg twice daily. This specimen was CD4+ T cells sorted from blood, taken at week 4, from a patient treated with tofacitinib. This clonotype was sampled from a human donor with alopecia areata.

CDR3 protein: CASSYGQGAGSPLHF. CDR3 sequence (DNA): TGTGCCAGCAGCTACGGACAGGGGGCAGGCTCACCCCTCCACTTT. The chain combines TRBV7-8 with TRBJ1-6, with TRBD1 matching 11 bases. Trimming cost V 4 bases and J 10 bases; bases outside gene matches: 6. CDR1 is SGHVS, CDR2 FQNEAQ, per germline. The CDR3 covers 15 residues.